These 18 T cell receptor beta chains originate from one sample sequenced in a study of OX40 agonist ivuxolimab in advanced cancers. Library preparation used the immunoSEQ multiplex PCR assay. Sourced from immuneACCESS, this table was stored by TCRdb with only in-frame sequences that have V and J called. A share of the clones is absent; for the studies checked, an unresolved V gene accounts for under half, and the remainder has no known explanation. This sample has approximately 100,000 clones in its table, and less than 95% of those were observed once. The ten largest clones add up to approximately 0.5% of the sample. The sample in question was CD4+ or CD8+ T cells sorted from blood, obtained in a trial of the OX40 agonist ivuxolimab. These receptors were collected from an adult with an advanced solid tumor such as melanoma, head and neck, liver or kidney cancer.

This chain links TRBV4-3 with TRBJ1-1; unclear D gene. The CDR3 is 14 residues long. Trimming pared 0 bases from V and 2 bases from J, leaving 7 bases between. Germline V lookup: CDR1 LGHNA, CDR2 YSLEER. CDR3 loop: CASSQDTGNTEAFF. CDR3 DNA sequence: TGCGCCAGCAGCCAAGATACGGGAAACACTGAAGCTTTCTTT.

This chain connects TRBV5-6 to TRBJ2-7; a possible D gene is TRBD1 (5 bases). The CDR3 consists of 12 residues. Between the trimmed V and J ends, which lost 1 base and 3 bases, there was a span of 5 bases. Per germline, CDR1 SGHDT and CDR2 YYEEEE. The DNA of the CDR3 is TGTGCCAGCAGCTTGCAGGGCTACGAGCAGTACTTC. Its translation: CASSLQGYEQYF.

V and J are TRBV5-1 and TRBJ1-4; 7 bases line up with TRBD1. After removal of 4 bases from V and 0 bases from J, the junction contained 6 bases not matched to a gene. The CDR3 length is 16 residues. The germline gives CDR1 SGHRS, CDR2 YFSETQ. This CDR3 is CASSPSDRATNEKLFF. The CDR3 nucleotides are TGCGCCAGCAGCCCATCCGACAGGGCAACTAATGAAAAACTGTTTTTT.

In this sample, this clone turned up once. The chain links TRBV28 to TRBJ1-6; D ambiguous. Deletions cut 5 bases from V and 8 bases from J, with 10 bases between. The CDR3 runs to 13 residues. From germline, CDR1 is MDHEN and CDR2 SYDVKM. The DNA of the CDR3 is TGTGCCAGCAGTCCCTCTGTCGATTCACCCCTCCACTTT. It encodes CASSPSVDSPLHF. The full variable domain, with the rest looked up from reference TRBV28 and TRBJ1-6, is DVKVTQSSRYLVKRTGEKVFLECVQDMDHENMFWYRQDPGLGLRLIYFSYDVKMKEKGDIPEGYSVSREKKERFSLILESASTNQTSMYLCASSPSVDSPLHFGNGTRLTVT.

This chain uses TRBV7-2 with TRBJ2-7; D is tentatively TRBD1 or TRBD2 (5 bases each). The CDR3 runs to 14 residues. V was pared by 4 bases and J by 3 bases, with 13 bases between. Germline CDR1 reads SGHTA; CDR2 reads FQGNSA. CDR3 sequence (DNA): TGTGCCAGCAGCTCCCGGGACGGTTACTACGAGCAGTACTTC. Translating gives CASSSRDGYYEQYF.

This clone has only a few counts. This CDR3 reads CASSQDLWGGSSYEQYF. Here the CDR3 DNA reads TGTGCCAGCAGCCAAGACCTGTGGGGAGGGAGCTCCTACGAGCAGTACTTC. V and J are TRBV4-2 and TRBJ2-7, with TRBD2 matching over 7 bases. This CDR3 is 17 amino acids long. V lost 0 bases, J lost 0 bases, and 8 bases stayed unmatched. CDR1 and CDR2 (germline): LGHNA, YNFKEQ.

The V gene is TRBV11-2, the J gene TRBJ2-5, with 10 bases lining up with TRBD2. Germline CDR1 SGHAT, CDR2 FQNNGV. J was trimmed by 2 bases and V by 2 bases; bases with no gene match: 2. The CDR3 length is 15 residues. CDR3: CASSLLAGAQETQYF. CDR3 DNA sequence: TGTGCCAGCAGCTTACTAGCGGGGGCACAAGAGACCCAGTACTTC.

The chain combines TRBV28 with TRBJ1-5; D is uncertain. The CDR3 has 14 residues. With 6 bases removed from V and 2 bases from J, the gap between germline ends came to 11 bases. Germline V gene data show CDR1 as MDHEN and CDR2 as SYDVKM. In DNA form, the CDR3 reads TGTGCCAGCAGGCTCCCCGTTGGCAATCAGCCCCAGCATTTT. It yields the protein CASRLPVGNQPQHF.

The chain links TRBV7-9 to TRBJ2-3; D is unclear. Trimming removed 7 bases from V and 0 bases from J, with 11 bases in between. The CDR3 sequence is 14 residues long. Germline V gene data show CDR1 as SEHNR and CDR2 as FQNEAQ (reference sequence). DNA of the CDR3: TGTGCCAGCACAGTGATGGCTAGCACAGATACGCAGTATTTT. Translated, it gives CASTVMASTDTQYF.

The rearrangement links TRBV1 to TRBJ2-3; the table's D call, TRBD2, was not checked against the DNA. TRBV1 counts as a pseudogene. This CDR3 has 18 residues. The CDR3 region has the DNA TGCACCAGCAGCCAAGACTGGAGACGGAGGTATAGCACAGATACGCAGTATTTT. Amino acids: CTSSQDWRRRYSTDTQYF.

V usage is TRBV4-1 and J usage is TRBJ1-6; D is unclear. The CDR3 runs to 16 residues. V lost 7 bases to trimming and J lost 0 bases, with 13 bases between them. Germline V gives CDR1 MGHRA, CDR2 YSYEKL. For the CDR3, the DNA is TGCGCCAGCACGGGCAGCTTAAGCTCCTATAATTCACCCCTCCACTTT. Translated, it gives CASTGSLSSYNSPLHF.

The chain employs TRBV19 and TRBJ2-3, with D unclear. CDR1 is LNHDA and CDR2 is SQIVND in the germline V gene (reference sequence). The CDR3 length is 14 residues. V was shortened by 1 base and J by 4 bases, with 9 bases between the two germline ends. The CDR3 reads CASSIAAGSDTQYF. The CDR3, as DNA: TGTGCCAGTAGTATAGCGGCCGGTTCAGATACGCAGTATTTT.

The chain links TRBV27 to TRBJ1-6; D is unresolved. CDR1 is MNHEY and CDR2 is SMNVEV in the germline V gene (reference sequence). This CDR3 spans 12 amino acids. V was cut by 5 bases and J by 14 bases, with 13 bases left in between. CDR3 protein: CASSPNQRALHF. Here the CDR3 DNA reads TGTGCCAGCAGTCCAAACCAGAGGGCCCTCCACTTT.

V and J are TRBV12-5 and TRBJ2-5; 9 bases match TRBD1. CDR3 length: 14 residues. The V and J ends lost 7 bases and 5 bases, in that order; junction bases with no gene match: 8. Germline V CDR1 and CDR2: LGHNT, FRNRAP. CDR3 sequence reads: CASARTGVGETQYF. The CDR3 bases are TGTGCTAGTGCCAGGACAGGGGTTGGGGAGACCCAGTACTTC.

V gene TRBV18 combines with J gene TRBJ1-1, with TRBD1 matching over 8 bases. The V gene's germline CDR1 is KGHSH and CDR2 LQKENI. Germline trimming cut 3 bases from V and 0 bases from J; bases unmatched to any gene: 3. The CDR3 runs 15 residues. The CDR3 region is CASSPSGGLNTEAFF. Written as DNA, the CDR3 is TGTGCCAGCTCACCGTCAGGGGGCCTGAACACTGAAGCTTTCTTT.

The DNA for the CDR3 is TGTGCCAGCAGCCAAGCGGGACAGGGTAATCAGCCCCAGCATTTT. This translates into CASSQAGQGNQPQHF. The V and J genes are TRBV4-2 and TRBJ1-5, with 9 bases lining up with TRBD1. The germline V gene has CDR1 LGHNA and CDR2 YNFKEQ. There are 15 residues in the CDR3. V trimming: 1 base; J trimming: 4 bases; junction bases outside the gene matches: 2.

There are a few counts of this clone. The chain is built from TRBV4-3 and TRBJ1-1; D perhaps matches TRBD1 (5 bases). This CDR3 spans 15 amino acids. Per germline, CDR1 LGHNA and CDR2 YSLEER. V lost 3 bases to trimming and J lost 6 bases, with 17 bases between them. CDR3 sequence: CASSQQGFKGAEAFF. The CDR3 bases are TGCGCCAGCAGCCAGCAAGGGTTCAAAGGGGCTGAAGCTTTCTTT.

The rearrangement uses TRBV19 and TRBJ1-3, with 8 bases fitting TRBD1. CDR1 LNHDA and CDR2 SQIVND come from the germline V gene (reference sequence). CDR3 size: 16 residues. V was clipped by 3 bases and J by 3 bases; unmatched bases: 7. For the CDR3, the DNA is TGTGCCAGTAGTATGACAGGGGCTTCGCATGGAAACACCATATATTTT. The encoded protein is CASSMTGASHGNTIYF.